The 17 T cell receptor beta chains in this list originate from one sample, sequenced in a study of identical twins. TCRdb reprocessed the 5' RACE reads via MiXCR and lists one record per CDR3 protein. The sample has 640,000 or so distinct CDR3 sequences, roughly 6.2% seen once; the top ten hold around 2%. The sample was naive T cells sorted from blood. These receptor sequences come from a man between 18 and 29 years old in good health.

This clonotype has a handful of counts. V usage is TRBV5-1 and J usage is TRBJ2-1, with TRBD2 matching over 7 bases. This CDR3 comprises 17 residues. J lost 4 bases, V lost 4 bases, and 14 bases had no gene match. Germline loops: CDR1 SGHRS, CDR2 YFSETQ. CDR3 DNA sequence: TGCGCCAGCAGCGGGGGGGTTCTATATAGGGGATACAATGAGCAGTTCTTC. Protein product: CASSGGVLYRGYNEQFF.

In this sample, this clonotype turned up many times. The genes are TRBV15 and TRBJ2-2; 7 bases align to TRBD1. The junction had 8 bases not matched to a gene; V was cut back by 0 bases and J by 7 bases. CDR3 length: 16 residues. Germline values: CDR1 LNHNV, CDR2 YYDKDF (reference sequence). CDR3 sequence: CATSRDPTGKSGELFF. In DNA form, the CDR3 reads TGTGCCACCAGCAGAGATCCGACAGGGAAGAGCGGGGAGCTGTTTTTT.

The table lists this clonotype with many counts. The V call is TRBV7-9, the J call TRBJ1-6; a weak D match, TRBD1 (5 bases). Germline CDR1 SEHNR, CDR2 FQNEAQ (reference sequence). V shed 4 bases and J shed 0 bases, with 13 bases lying between them. The CDR3 sequence is 17 residues long. The CDR3 DNA reads as TGTGCCAGCAGCTCGCCGGGACTTAGCTCCTATAATTCACCCCTCCACTTT. Residues: CASSSPGLSSYNSPLHF.

Many counts were recorded for this clonotype. V usage is TRBV27 and J usage is TRBJ2-7; TRBD1 aligns across 8 bases. The J segment lost 6 bases and the V segment lost 2 bases, leaving 6 bases of the junction unmatched. The CDR3 has 14 residues. CDR1 MNHEY and CDR2 SMNVEV come from the germline V gene (reference sequence). The CDR3 sequence: CASSLGQGGSEQYF. The CDR3 DNA reads as TGTGCCAGCAGTTTAGGACAGGGCGGTAGCGAGCAGTACTTC.

The sample holds a few counts of this clonotype. The J gene is TRBJ2-5, the V gene TRBV11-1, with TRBD2 matching over 9 bases. Germline values: CDR1 SGHAT, CDR2 FQDESV (reference sequence). The CDR3 consists of 16 residues. The V segment lost 4 bases and the J segment 2 bases; nucleotides outside the gene matches: 8. In nucleotides, the CDR3 is TGTGCCAGCAGCTCTTTAGGACTAGCGAGTCAAGAGACCCAGTACTTC. Translating it yields CASSSLGLASQETQYF.

The J gene is TRBJ2-1, the V gene TRBV20-1; TRBD1 matches at 7 bases. The CDR3 consists of 12 residues. Germline values: CDR1 DFQATT, CDR2 SNEGSKA (reference sequence). V lost 3 bases to trimming and J lost 10 bases; unmatched junction nucleotides: 6. CDR3 sequence: CSASDRGREQFF. The DNA for the CDR3 is TGCAGTGCTAGTGATAGGGGGCGCGAGCAGTTCTTC.

Many counts were recorded for this clonotype. This chain joins TRBV5-1 and TRBJ2-7, with TRBD1 identical over 11 bases. CDR1 is SGHRS and CDR2 is YFSETQ in the germline V gene. With V trimmed by 2 bases and J by 3 bases, 7 bases remained unmatched. This CDR3 contains 16 residues. The CDR3 region has the DNA TGCGCCAGCAGCTTCCCTGGACAGGGGGCACGCTACGAGCAGTACGTC. Amino acid sequence: CASSFPGQGARYEQYV.

This clonotype was recorded a few times. J is TRBJ2-6 and V is TRBV5-1; no firm D call. Trimming took off 2 bases at V and 2 bases at J, with 8 bases between the two ends. Per germline, CDR1 SGHRS and CDR2 YFSETQ. CDR3 size: 15 residues. The CDR3 DNA follows: TGCGCCAGCAGCTTTCAGGTTGCTGGGGCCAACGTCCTGACTTTC. Translating gives CASSFQVAGANVLTF.

This clonotype has ten or more counts. This sequence joins TRBV2 and TRBJ1-4; 11 bases are a match to TRBD1. Trimming removed 2 bases from V and 7 bases from J; junction bases left unmatched: 3. The CDR3 length is 15 residues. Germline V gene lookup returns CDR1 SNHLY and CDR2 FYNNEI. Here the CDR3 DNA reads TGTGCCAGCAGTGAATTCGGGACAGGGGGTGAAAAACTGTTTTTT. Amino acids: CASSEFGTGGEKLFF.

The sample holds a few counts of this clonotype. The CDR3 spells CASSLVRLHHTGELFF. CDR3 sequence (DNA): TGCGCCAGCAGCTTGGTCCGCCTCCACCACACCGGGGAGCTGTTTTTT. V is TRBV5-1 and J is TRBJ2-2; no definite D call. There are 16 residues in the CDR3. The germline V gene encodes CDR1 SGHRS and CDR2 YFSETQ. The V gene lost 0 bases and the J gene lost 3 bases, with 12 bases spanning the gap.

This clonotype showed up just a few times. The rearrangement joins TRBV9 to TRBJ2-1; unclear D gene. The V gene's germline CDR1 is SGDLS and CDR2 YYNGEE. This CDR3 has 15 residues. Trimming left V 0 bases short and J 9 bases short, with 16 bases between. The CDR3, as DNA: TGTGCCAGCAGCGTAGTTGGGGATCCCGACGGTGAGCAGTTCTTC. This sequence encodes CASSVVGDPDGEQFF.

Ten or more counts support this clonotype. The DNA of the CDR3 is TGTGCCAGCAGTCCCGGGACTAGCGGGAAAGAGACCCAGTACTTC. Protein: CASSPGTSGKETQYF. The gene calls are TRBV12-3 or TRBV12-4 and TRBJ2-5; 13 nucleotides match TRBD2. J lost 3 bases, V lost 5 bases, and 3 bases had no gene match. This CDR3 comprises 15 residues.

This clonotype has just a few counts. The gene calls are TRBV7-8 and TRBJ2-2; TRBD2 agrees at 14 bases. The CDR3 has 15 amino acids. Germline V lookup: CDR1 SGHVS, CDR2 FQNEAQ. V shed 5 bases and J 17 bases; nucleotides not matched to a gene: 13. The CDR3 coding sequence is TGTGCCAGCAGCCCTACCCGGACTAGCGGGGGGCGCAGATTTTTT. It yields the protein CASSPTRTSGGRRFF.

This chain links TRBV6-1 with TRBJ1-6; the D gene is possibly TRBD1 (5 bases). Trimming cost V 5 bases and J 8 bases, with 22 bases left between them. This CDR3 is built from 17 residues. CDR1 and CDR2 (germline): MNHNS, SASEGT. The CDR3 DNA reads TGTGCCAGCAGTCCCCTAAGGTCCCAGGGACCACATTCACCCCTCCACTTT. Encoded protein: CASSPLRSQGPHSPLHF.

The table lists this clonotype with many counts. The V call is TRBV29-1, the J call TRBJ1-1; D gene ambiguous. CDR1 SQVTM and CDR2 ANQGSEA come from the germline V gene. The ends were cut back, 1 base at V and 1 base at J, with 4 bases in the middle. The CDR3 has 12 residues. CDR3 DNA sequence: TGCAGCGTTGAAGGGGGGAACACTGAAGCTTTCTTT. It specifies CSVEGGNTEAFF.

About this clonotype: This could be a read error, since a much larger clone is one nucleotide away. The CDR3 ends on some other residue instead of the conserved phenylalanine or tryptophan, so this is likely a read error. The V call is TRBV2, the J call TRBJ2-4, with D hard to call. The CDR3 runs 16 residues. Germline CDR1 SNHLY, CDR2 FYNNEI. Trimming removed 1 base at V and 0 bases at J, with 10 bases between. CDR3 loop: CASSEVHPLAKNIQYL. The CDR3 nucleotides read TGTGCCAGCAGTGAAGTGCATCCACTAGCCAAAAACATTCAGTACCTC.

This clonotype was counted a few times. The genes are TRBV25-1 and TRBJ2-1, with D possibly being TRBD1 (5 bases). Germline CDR1 is MGHDK and CDR2 is SYGVNS. V was shortened by 2 bases and J by 7 bases, with 15 bases between the two germline ends. The CDR3 covers 15 residues. The DNA for the CDR3 is TGTGCCAGCAGTGAACAGGGTGGGGCACCTAATGAGCAGTTCTTC. As protein: CASSEQGGAPNEQFF.